What follows are 12 T cell receptor beta chains derived from one specimen sequenced in a study of blood T cell repertoires in COVID-19 (dated by TCRdb to the early 2020s). The protocol used for the library was the immunoSEQ multiplex PCR assay. TCRdb obtained this table from immuneACCESS and retained in-frame rearrangements with V and J assigned. These tables miss some clones; where compared with another copy, unresolved V genes account for less than half of the shortfall, and the remainder is unexplained. The sample includes around 170,000 clones, with approximately 90% observed a single time. Of the sample, 1.5% to 2% is held by the ten largest clones. The sample comprised peripheral blood. All receptors derive from a man younger than 30 who had recovered from COVID-19.

The gene calls are TRBV7-8 and TRBJ2-7, with TRBD2 matching 7 bases. After removal of 5 bases from V and 3 bases from J, the junction contained 10 bases not matched to a gene. There are 15 residues in the CDR3. The germline V gene has CDR1 SGHVS and CDR2 FQNEAQ. The CDR3 bases are TGTGCCAGCAGCCGAGTCCCGGCGGGGGACTACGAGCAGTACTTC. This codes for CASSRVPAGDYEQYF.

The genes are TRBV19 and TRBJ2-3; 7 nucleotides line up with TRBD2. The CDR3 extends over 17 amino acids. V lost 4 bases and J lost 0; bases outside the gene matches: 10. Looked up from germline, CDR1 is LNHDA and CDR2 is SQIVND (reference sequence). The CDR3 protein is CASSSGRGLFSTDTQYF. The CDR3 coding sequence is TGTGCCAGTAGTAGCGGGAGAGGCCTTTTTAGCACAGATACGCAGTATTTT.

In this sample, this clone turned up once. This chain uses TRBV28 with TRBJ1-2; D uncertain. This CDR3 is 14 amino acids long. In germline, CDR1 is MDHEN, CDR2 SYDVKM. Trimming removed 4 bases at V and 4 bases at J, with 13 bases between. The CDR3 loop is CASSSTEAFYGYTF. In DNA, the CDR3 is TGTGCCAGCAGTTCCACCGAAGCCTTCTATGGCTACACCTTC.

The chain combines TRBV5-1 with TRBJ1-1; D is unresolved. V was trimmed by 6 bases and J by 1 base, leaving 10 bases between them. From germline, CDR1 is SGHRS and CDR2 YFSETQ. The CDR3 loop spans 13 amino acids. CDR3 residues: CASNRGENTEAFF. CDR3 sequence (DNA): TGCGCCAGCAACCGGGGAGAGAACACTGAAGCTTTCTTT.

The chain links TRBV12-1 to TRBJ1-1; the table assigns TRBD1, which was not confirmed against the DNA. TRBV12-1 is a recognized pseudogene. CDR3 size: 11 residues. CDR3 in DNA: TGTAAGGGACAGGGGAACACTGAAGCTTTCTTT. It codes for CKGQGNTEAFF.

The V and J genes are TRBV24-1 and TRBJ2-1; 8 bases are a match to TRBD2. The germline gives CDR1 KGHDR, CDR2 SFDVKD. V trimming: 3 bases; J trimming: 1 base; junction bases outside the gene matches: 7. This CDR3 spans 17 amino acids. This CDR3 is CATSDSLSSGSYNEQFF. The CDR3 coding sequence is TGTGCCACCAGTGATAGCCTATCTAGCGGGTCCTACAATGAGCAGTTCTTC.

The V and J genes are TRBV7-8 and TRBJ2-7; D is perhaps TRBD1 (6 bases). The CDR3 runs 13 residues. V lost 5 bases and J 8 bases, leaving 16 bases between the germline ends. The germline CDR1 and CDR2 sequences are SGHVS and FQNEAQ. CDR3 protein: CASSAERQGKQYF. In nucleotides, the CDR3 is TGTGCCAGCAGCGCAGAGAGGCAGGGGAAGCAGTACTTC.

The chain employs TRBV12-3 or TRBV12-4 and TRBJ1-2; D may be TRBD1 (6 bases). The CDR3 is 12 residues long. V shed 5 bases and J shed 5 bases, with 9 bases lying between them. DNA of the CDR3: TGTGCCAGCAGTCGGACAGATTATGGCTACACCTTC. Translated: CASSRTDYGYTF.

V and J are TRBV3-1 (or the pseudogene TRBV3-2) and TRBJ2-1, with 11 bases fitting TRBD2. Germline loops: CDR1 LGHDT, CDR2 YNNKEL (reference sequence). The V gene end was trimmed by 4 bases and the J gene end by 8 bases; junction bases not matched to a gene: 10. This CDR3 contains 16 residues. CDR3 region: CASSPSSGRAGDEQFF. Written as DNA, the CDR3 is TGTGCCAGCAGCCCCAGTAGCGGGAGGGCCGGGGATGAGCAGTTCTTC.

J is TRBJ2-5 and V is TRBV3-1 (or the pseudogene TRBV3-2); 12 nucleotides line up with TRBD2. The CDR3 is 16 amino acids. Germline trimming cut 0 bases from V and 5 bases from J; bases unmatched to any gene: 4. Germline V gives CDR1 LGHDT, CDR2 YNNKEL (reference sequence). The CDR3 DNA reads TGTGCCAGCAGCCAAGAGGCTAGCGGGAGGGGGGAGACCCAGTACTTC. Protein sequence: CASSQEASGRGETQYF.

The chain is built from TRBV7-2 and TRBJ2-1, with 8 positions matching TRBD2. The CDR3 extends over 17 amino acids. Germline-derived CDR1 and CDR2 are SGHTA and FQGNSA. With V trimmed by 0 bases and J by 1 base, 5 bases remained unmatched. CDR3 residues: CASSLAPTGGSYNEQFF. DNA for the CDR3: TGTGCCAGCAGCTTAGCCCCAACGGGAGGGTCCTACAATGAGCAGTTCTTC.

J is TRBJ1-6 and V is TRBV10-3; D not certain. CDR1 ENHRY and CDR2 SYGVKD come from the germline V gene. The CDR3 runs to 14 residues. Trimming pared 0 bases from V and 14 bases from J, leaving 14 bases between. CDR3 coding DNA: TGTGCCATCAGTGAGTCGGGCGAAGTAAAGGCCCTCCACTTT. It yields the protein CAISESGEVKALHF.